Below are 25 T cell receptor beta chains sequenced from a single sample in a study of shared clonotypes between healthy human individuals (dated by TCRdb to about 2020). Library generation was performed with the immunoSEQ multiplex PCR assay. The table was pulled from immuneACCESS by TCRdb, which kept in-frame rearrangements only. Such tables lose some clones; where checked, under half of the loss comes from unresolved V genes, and the rest has no known cause. For this sample there are 500,000 to 650,000 clones; around three quarters appear just once. Of the sample, 12% is held by the ten largest clones. Specimen: PBMCs. The receptors originated from a woman aged 40-49 years in good health. Some clones in this sample may be carry-over from other donors' samples.

The table lists this clone with a count of one. The chain joins TRBV4-2 to TRBJ2-2; TRBD2 matches 9 bases. This CDR3 is 16 amino acids long. From germline, CDR1 is LGHNA and CDR2 YNFKEQ. Unmatched junction bases numbered 12, after V lost 7 bases and J lost 6 bases. CDR3 sequence reads: CASTPFLAGGPGELFF. Written as DNA, the CDR3 is TGTGCCAGCACTCCCTTCCTGGCGGGAGGGCCCGGGGAGCTGTTTTTT.

This sequence joins TRBV7-9 and TRBJ1-5, with no clear D. The CDR3 is made up of 13 amino acids. Between the trimmed V and J ends, which lost 3 bases and 6 bases, there was a span of 9 bases. Per the germline V gene, CDR1 is SEHNR and CDR2 is FQNEAQ (reference sequence). CDR3 coding DNA: TGTGCCAGCAGCTTCGAGGGAATTCAGCCCCAGCATTTT. This encodes CASSFEGIQPQHF. The variable domain in full, with the rest retrieved from reference TRBV7-9 and TRBJ1-5, is DTGVSQNPRHKITKRGQNVTFRCDPISEHNRLYWYRQTLGQGPEFLTYFQNEAQLEKSRLLSDRFSAERPKGSFSTLEIQRTEQGDSAMYLCASSFEGIQPQHFGDGTRLSIL.

The chain links TRBV10-1 to TRBJ1-4; D call uncertain. Germline V CDR1 and CDR2: WNHNN, SYGVQD (reference sequence). V lost 3 bases and J 7 bases, leaving 15 bases between the germline ends. CDR3 size: 15 residues. The CDR3 region is CASSELPGAGEKLFF. CDR3 nucleotides: TGCGCCAGCAGTGAACTCCCAGGCGCGGGTGAAAAACTGTTTTTT.

The chain joins TRBV7-2 to TRBJ2-7; 7 nucleotides align to TRBD1. Germline CDR1 reads SGHTA; CDR2 reads FQGNSA. The CDR3 is 14 residues long. Germline trimming cut 5 bases from V and 0 bases from J; bases unmatched to any gene: 4. The CDR3 DNA follows: TGTGCCAGCAGCCCTGGGGACAGCTCCTACGAGCAGTACTTC. It yields the protein CASSPGDSSYEQYF.

This clone has more than one count but fewer than ten. The V gene is TRBV7-2, the J gene TRBJ2-1; D is tentatively TRBD1 or TRBD2 (5 bases each). The CDR3 length is 13 residues. V dropped 6 bases and J dropped 13 bases, with 19 bases sitting between them. The germline CDR1 and CDR2 sequences are SGHTA and FQGNSA. The CDR3 sequence is CASRSPGPNPQFF. CDR3 sequence (DNA): TGTGCCAGCAGATCCCCGGGACCCAATCCCCAGTTCTTC. The complete variable domain, with remaining parts taken from reference TRBV7-2 and TRBJ2-1, reads GAGVSQSPSNKVTEKGKDVELRCDPISGHTALYWYRQSLGQGLEFLIYFQGNSAPDKSGLPSDRFSAERTGGSVSTLTIQRTQQEDSAVYLCASRSPGPNPQFFGPGTRLTVL.

This chain links TRBV7-8 with TRBJ2-1; D uncertain. The ends were cut back, 0 bases at V and 7 bases at J, with 13 bases in the middle. Looked up from germline, CDR1 is SGHVS and CDR2 is FQNEAQ. The CDR3 has 15 residues. The CDR3 DNA sequence: TGTGCCAGCAGCTTAGCGCTCCCGCTCCCTAATGAGCAGTTCTTC. Translated: CASSLALPLPNEQFF. Full variable domain (rest looked up from reference TRBV7-8 and TRBJ2-1): GAGVSQSPRYKVAKRGQDVALRCDPISGHVSLFWYQQALGQGPEFLTYFQNEAQLDKSGLPSDRFFAERPEGSVSTLKIQRTQQEDSAVYLCASSLALPLPNEQFFGPGTRLTVL.

The chain is built from TRBV29-1 and TRBJ1-2; 8 nucleotides align to TRBD1. With 3 bases clipped from V and 4 bases from J, the junction kept 13 bases outside the gene matches. The germline gives CDR1 SQVTM, CDR2 ANQGSEA. This CDR3 spans 16 amino acids. As DNA, the CDR3 is TGCAGCGTTGACCCAGGGGGTCGACAGGGGCCCTATGGCTACACCTTC. It is translated as CSVDPGGRQGPYGYTF. Full variable domain (outside the CDR3, taken from reference TRBV29-1 and TRBJ1-2): SAVISQKPSRDICQRGTSLTIQCQVDSQVTMMFWYRQQPGQSLTLIATANQGSEATYESGFVIDKFPISRPNLTFSTLTVSNMSPEDSSIYLCSVDPGGRQGPYGYTFGSGTRLTVV.

In this sample, this clone turned up a few times. The chain is built from TRBV2 and TRBJ2-1; 14 nucleotides align to TRBD2. Germline-derived CDR1 and CDR2 are SNHLY and FYNNEI. The CDR3 totals 16 residues. The trim removed 5 bases at V and 1 base at J, leaving 1 base unmatched. The CDR3 region has the DNA TGTGCCAGCAGTCGACTAGCGGGAGGGTCCTACAATGAGCAGTTCTTC. This encodes CASSRLAGGSYNEQFF.

The genes are TRBV28 and TRBJ2-7, with a tentative D call TRBD1 (6 bases). The V end lost 4 bases, the J end lost 3 bases, and 16 bases lay between the germline ends. CDR3 length: 15 amino acids. Per germline, CDR1 MDHEN and CDR2 SYDVKM. The CDR3 loop reads CASSSQGPPYYEQYF. The CDR3 DNA reads as TGTGCCAGCAGTTCCCAGGGGCCTCCTTACTACGAGCAGTACTTC.

The chain has TRBV6-5 and TRBJ2-4; D unresolved. The V gene lost 5 bases and the J gene lost 12 bases, with 17 bases spanning the gap. Germline V gene sequence: CDR1 MNHEY, CDR2 SVGAGI. The CDR3 runs to 13 residues. The CDR3 nucleotides are TGTGCCAGCAGTCAAACCCGTGAGAACGGTCAGTACTTC. It specifies CASSQTRENGQYF.

The gene calls are TRBV18 and TRBJ1-1, with 9 bases identical to TRBD1. The J segment lost 5 bases and the V segment lost 3 bases, leaving 4 bases of the junction unmatched. The CDR3 covers 14 residues. From germline, CDR1 is KGHSH and CDR2 LQKENI. The CDR3 region has the DNA TGTGCCAGCTCACCCGGGACAGGGACGACTGAAGCTTTCTTT. Translating it yields CASSPGTGTTEAFF.

The DNA for the CDR3 is TGTGCCACCAGCAGAGATCTAGGCGGGAGTGGCCCCTACGAGCAGTACTTC. It codes for CATSRDLGGSGPYEQYF. The V gene is TRBV15, the J gene TRBJ2-7; 7 positions agree with TRBD2. Germline V gene lookup returns CDR1 LNHNV and CDR2 YYDKDF (reference sequence). J lost 2 bases, V lost 0 bases, and 10 bases had no gene match. The CDR3 spans 17 residues.

This chain connects TRBV2 to TRBJ1-2; TRBD1 agrees at 10 bases. CDR1 is SNHLY and CDR2 is FYNNEI in the germline V gene. V trimming: 5 bases; J trimming: 4 bases; junction bases outside the gene matches: 10. There are 16 residues in the CDR3. The CDR3 nucleotides are TGTGCCAGCAGTCCACCCCGCCGGACAGGGGGCTATGGCTACACCTTC. It translates to CASSPPRRTGGYGYTF.

This clone was recorded a few times. V is TRBV7-2 and J is TRBJ1-5; D ambiguous. The germline V and J ends were trimmed by 5 bases and 3 bases, with 14 bases remaining between them. Germline V gene lookup returns CDR1 SGHTA and CDR2 FQGNSA. The CDR3 loop spans 15 amino acids. This chain's CDR3 is CASSPIGQNNQPQHF. As DNA, the CDR3 is TGTGCCAGCAGCCCAATCGGGCAGAACAATCAGCCCCAGCATTTT. Variable domain in full (rest from reference TRBV7-2 and TRBJ1-5): GAGVSQSPSNKVTEKGKDVELRCDPISGHTALYWYRQSLGQGLEFLIYFQGNSAPDKSGLPSDRFSAERTGGSVSTLTIQRTQQEDSAVYLCASSPIGQNNQPQHFGDGTRLSIL.

V and J are TRBV4-1 and TRBJ2-3; the D gene is possibly TRBD2 (5 bases). The V gene's germline CDR1 is MGHRA and CDR2 YSYEKL. The V end lost 1 base, the J end lost 3 bases, and 20 bases lay between the germline ends. This CDR3 contains 18 residues. CDR3 in DNA: TGCGCCAGCAGCCAAGTAGATACCCTAATACGGGGAACAGATACGCAGTATTTT. This gives the protein CASSQVDTLIRGTDTQYF.

The rearrangement joins TRBV6-4 to TRBJ2-1, with 9 bases lining up with TRBD2. The CDR3 has 15 amino acids. V was pared by 6 bases and J by 9 bases, with 12 bases of the junction left unmatched. From germline, CDR1 is MRHNA and CDR2 SNTAGT. The DNA of the CDR3 is TGTGCCAGCAGCGAGACTAGCGGTGGGGGGAGTGAGCAGTTCTTC. Its translation: CASSETSGGGSEQFF.

The genes are TRBV27 and TRBJ1-2; 12 nucleotides align to TRBD1. The germline V gene has CDR1 MNHEY and CDR2 SMNVEV (reference sequence). Trimming cost V 4 bases and J 5 bases; bases outside gene matches: 8. CDR3 length equals 16 residues. For the CDR3, the DNA is TGTGCCAGCAGTTCCCCTTCGGGACAGGGGGCGTATGGCTACACCTTC. It specifies CASSSPSGQGAYGYTF.

The chain carries TRBV4-1 and TRBJ2-7, with D uncertain. The V gene lost 4 bases and the J gene lost 3 bases, with 10 bases spanning the gap. This CDR3 has 13 amino acids. The germline V gene has CDR1 MGHRA and CDR2 YSYEKL. CDR3 nucleotide sequence: TGCGCCAGCAGCCTAGACTTAAGCTACGAGCAGTACTTC. Encoded protein: CASSLDLSYEQYF.

The chain uses TRBV11-1 and TRBJ2-3; D is unclear. Germline V gene lookup returns CDR1 SGHAT and CDR2 FQDESV (reference sequence). This CDR3 spans 14 amino acids. V was trimmed by 2 bases and J by 4 bases, leaving 10 bases between them. The CDR3 is CASSLSSRADTQYF. The CDR3 DNA reads TGTGCCAGCAGCTTATCCTCCCGTGCAGATACGCAGTATTTT.

The V gene is TRBV19, the J gene TRBJ2-2; 8 bases align to TRBD2. Trimming cost V 5 bases and J 8 bases; bases outside gene matches: 10. Germline V gives CDR1 LNHDA, CDR2 SQIVND (reference sequence). This CDR3 is built from 15 residues. CDR3 coding DNA: TGTGCCAGTAGTCTCAGAGCGGGAGCGGCGGGGGAGCTGTTTTTT. Its protein is CASSLRAGAAGELFF. Looking up the rest from reference TRBV19 and TRBJ2-2 gives the full variable domain: DGGITQSPKYLFRKEGQNVTLSCEQNLNHDAMYWYRQDPGQGLRLIYYSQIVNDFQKGDIAEGYSVSREKKESFPLTVTSAQKNPTAFYLCASSLRAGAAGELFFGEGSRLTVL.

The V gene is TRBV6-1, the J gene TRBJ2-5, with 10 bases matching TRBD2. Germline V CDR1 and CDR2: MNHNS, SASEGT. This CDR3 contains 18 residues. The ends lost 1 base at V and 2 bases at J; junction bases unmatched: 10. CDR3 nucleotide sequence: TGTGCCAGCAGTGAAGATCTAGCGGGAGCGTTTGGACAAGAGACCCAGTACTTC. Protein: CASSEDLAGAFGQETQYF.

The CDR3 spells CASGGGRRLGGANVLTF. CDR3 bases: TGTGCTTCGGGTGGGGGGCGCAGGCTCGGTGGGGCCAACGTCCTGACTTTC. The V gene is TRBV7-8, the J gene TRBJ2-6; possibly TRBD1 or TRBD2 for D (6 bases each). Per the germline V gene, CDR1 is SGHVS and CDR2 is FQNEAQ. CDR3 size: 17 residues.

The V call is TRBV9, the J call TRBJ2-2, with TRBD2 identical over 15 bases. The CDR3 covers 19 residues. Germline CDR1 reads SGDLS; CDR2 reads YYNGEE. V shed 4 bases, J shed 5 bases, and the junction held 12 bases outside the gene matches. DNA for the CDR3: TGTGCCAGCAGCACCCAGGGACTAGCGGGAGGTCCGCTGACCGGGGAGCTGTTTTTT. It is translated as CASSTQGLAGGPLTGELFF. Complete variable domain (other parts from reference TRBV9 and TRBJ2-2): DSGVTQTPKHLITATGQRVTLRCSPRSGDLSVYWYQQSLDQGLQFLIQYYNGEERAKGNILERFSAQQFPDLHSELNLSSLELGDSALYFCASSTQGLAGGPLTGELFFGEGSRLTVL.

This clone was seen only a few times. The genes are TRBV27 and TRBJ1-5; D might be TRBD1 (6 bases). The V gene's germline CDR1 is MNHEY and CDR2 SMNVEV (reference sequence). Trimming stripped 5 bases from V and 6 bases from J, with 14 bases between. This CDR3 is built from 14 residues. The DNA for the CDR3 is TGTGCCAGCAGTGCCAACAGGGTAGGTCAGCCCCAGCATTTT. Its protein product is CASSANRVGQPQHF.

The chain links TRBV7-2 to TRBJ2-1, with 7 bases aligning to TRBD2. This CDR3 has 13 amino acids. Germline lookup yields CDR1 SGHTA and CDR2 FQGNSA. J was trimmed by 10 bases and V by 0 bases; bases with no gene match: 3. The CDR3 protein is CASSLAGGTEQFF. The CDR3 coding sequence is TGTGCCAGCAGCTTAGCGGGAGGGACCGAGCAGTTCTTC. The variable domain in full, with the rest retrieved from reference TRBV7-2 and TRBJ2-1, is GAGVSQSPSNKVTEKGKDVELRCDPISGHTALYWYRQSLGQGLEFLIYFQGNSAPDKSGLPSDRFSAERTGGSVSTLTIQRTQQEDSAVYLCASSLAGGTEQFFGPGTRLTVL.